This TCR beta chain was sequenced in a study of cytomegalovirus exposure and HLA in healthy donors. Points from the study as a whole: When analyzed later, a missense DCLRE1C variant was found to be linked to TCR beta V- and J-gene trimming. In a later analysis, HLA-associated beta chains showed higher expansion and lower generation probabilities than comparable chains.

This clone was seen more than once but under ten times. As yet, its antigen is unknown. PCR involved 60 Vbeta and 13 Jbeta primers. Produced via immunoSEQ multiplex PCR; TCRdb's table is partial and in-frame only. This table holds about 130,000 clones, 80% found once. The sequencing sample was made of PBMCs. The receptor was derived from a man aged 25 to 45 in good health and CMV-seropositive.

Here the CDR3 DNA reads TGTGCCAGCAGCGGTCGGACAGGGGCGGCAGATACGCAGTATTTT. Translated: CASSGRTGAADTQYF. This rearrangement joins TRBV9 to TRBJ2-3; 9 positions match TRBD1. Per germline, CDR1 SGDLS and CDR2 YYNGEE. This CDR3 contains 15 residues. Unmatched junction bases numbered 6, after V lost 3 bases and J lost 4 bases.